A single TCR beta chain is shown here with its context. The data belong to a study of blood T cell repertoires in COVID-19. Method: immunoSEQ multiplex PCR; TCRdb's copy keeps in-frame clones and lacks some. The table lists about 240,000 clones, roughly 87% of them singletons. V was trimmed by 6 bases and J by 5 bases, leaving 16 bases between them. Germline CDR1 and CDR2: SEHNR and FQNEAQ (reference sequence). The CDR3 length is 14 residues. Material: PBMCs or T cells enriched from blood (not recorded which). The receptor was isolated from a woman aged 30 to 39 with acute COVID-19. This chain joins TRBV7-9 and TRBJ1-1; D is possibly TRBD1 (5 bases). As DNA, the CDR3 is TGTGCCAGCAGTAGGTCGGCAGGGTGGACTGAAGCTTTCTTT. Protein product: CASSRSAGWTEAFF.